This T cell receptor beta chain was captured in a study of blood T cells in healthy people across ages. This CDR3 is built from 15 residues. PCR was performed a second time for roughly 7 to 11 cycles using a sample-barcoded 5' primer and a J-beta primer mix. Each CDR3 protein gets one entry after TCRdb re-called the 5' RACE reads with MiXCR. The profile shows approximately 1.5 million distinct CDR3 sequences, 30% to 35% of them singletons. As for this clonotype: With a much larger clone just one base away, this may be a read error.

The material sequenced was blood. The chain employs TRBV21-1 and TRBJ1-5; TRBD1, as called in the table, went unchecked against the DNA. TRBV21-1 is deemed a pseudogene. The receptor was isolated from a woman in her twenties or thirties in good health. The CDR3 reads CASSKGQGVGQPQHF. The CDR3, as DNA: TGTGCCAGCAGCAAAGGACAGGGAGTGGGTCAGCCCCAGCATTTT.